The 8 T cell receptor beta chains in this list originate from one sample, sequenced in a study of blood T cell repertoires in COVID-19. Generated by immunoSEQ multiplex PCR, the TCRdb table keeps only in-frame clones and is missing some. In the table there are roughly 99,000 clones, 88% of which are singletons. Sequenced input: peripheral blood. These TCRs come from a man in his forties or fifties with COVID-19, enrolled during active disease.

This chain joins TRBV9 and TRBJ1-4; D unclear. Germline V gives CDR1 SGDLS, CDR2 YYNGEE. V lost 0 bases and J lost 0, with 9 bases in between. The CDR3 totals 16 residues. The CDR3: CASSVARGATNEKLFF. The DNA for the CDR3 is TGTGCCAGCAGCGTAGCTAGAGGTGCAACTAATGAAAAACTGTTTTTT.

The chain has TRBV29-1 and TRBJ2-7, with 9 positions matching TRBD1. This CDR3 comprises 15 residues. The trim removed 6 bases at V and 1 base at J, leaving 10 bases unmatched. Germline CDR1 and CDR2: SQVTM and ANQGSEA. As DNA, the CDR3 is TGCAGCGTCGAGACTGGGACAGGGCCTTCCTACGAGCAGTACTTC. Its translation: CSVETGTGPSYEQYF.

The chain uses TRBV15 and TRBJ1-2; D ambiguous. V was trimmed by 0 bases and J by 6 bases, leaving 14 bases between them. CDR1 LNHNV and CDR2 YYDKDF come from the germline V gene (reference sequence). CDR3 length: 15 residues. CDR3 sequence (DNA): TGTGCCACCAGCAGAGAGCTCGAATCAGTGGATGGCTACACCTTC. It encodes CATSRELESVDGYTF.

The J gene is TRBJ2-1, the V gene TRBV12-5; 9 bases are a match to TRBD1. Germline V gene sequence: CDR1 LGHNT, CDR2 FRNRAP. The CDR3 contains 13 residues. Trimming cost V 6 bases and J 8 bases; bases outside gene matches: 5. This chain's CDR3 is CASGQDRGYEQFF. The DNA for the CDR3 is TGTGCTAGTGGCCAGGACAGGGGCTATGAGCAGTTCTTC. Variable domain in full (rest from reference TRBV12-5 and TRBJ2-1): DARVTQTPRHKVTEMGQEVTMRCQPILGHNTVFWYRQTMMQGLELLAYFRNRAPLDDSGMPKDRFSAEMPDATLATLKIQPSEPRDSAVYFCASGQDRGYEQFFGPGTRLTVL.

V gene TRBV18 combines with J gene TRBJ1-3; no reliable D call. Trimming stripped 2 bases from V and 1 base from J, with 9 bases between. Germline values: CDR1 KGHSH, CDR2 LQKENI. This CDR3 contains 15 residues. CDR3 sequence reads: CASSPGRESGNTIYF. The CDR3 coding sequence is TGTGCCAGCTCACCAGGGAGGGAATCTGGAAACACCATATATTTT.

The gene calls are TRBV27 and TRBJ1-1; possible D gene TRBD1, 6 bases. Germline assignment: CDR1 MNHEY and CDR2 SMNVEV (reference sequence). The CDR3 totals 14 residues. V shed 5 bases and J shed 5 bases, with 15 bases lying between them. The CDR3 bases are TGTGCCAGCAGTCCACAGGGCCTGGGGACTGAAGCTTTCTTT. This codes for CASSPQGLGTEAFF.

The chain links TRBV5-1 to TRBJ1-6, with 8 bases identical to TRBD1. The germline V gene encodes CDR1 SGHRS and CDR2 YFSETQ. V lost 3 bases to trimming and J lost 4 bases; unmatched junction nucleotides: 3. CDR3 length equals 15 residues. The CDR3 DNA sequence: TGCGCCAGCAGCTCGACAGGGGTGTATAATTCACCCCTCCACTTT. This codes for CASSSTGVYNSPLHF.

This chain connects TRBV5-1 to TRBJ2-7; no clear D. The V gene lost 0 bases and the J gene lost 7 bases, with 20 bases spanning the gap. Germline V gene data show CDR1 as SGHRS and CDR2 as YFSETQ. The CDR3 covers 16 residues. CDR3 residues: CASSLEASGSAREQYF. CDR3 nucleotide sequence: TGCGCCAGCAGCTTGGAGGCCAGTGGCTCGGCGAGGGAGCAGTACTTC.